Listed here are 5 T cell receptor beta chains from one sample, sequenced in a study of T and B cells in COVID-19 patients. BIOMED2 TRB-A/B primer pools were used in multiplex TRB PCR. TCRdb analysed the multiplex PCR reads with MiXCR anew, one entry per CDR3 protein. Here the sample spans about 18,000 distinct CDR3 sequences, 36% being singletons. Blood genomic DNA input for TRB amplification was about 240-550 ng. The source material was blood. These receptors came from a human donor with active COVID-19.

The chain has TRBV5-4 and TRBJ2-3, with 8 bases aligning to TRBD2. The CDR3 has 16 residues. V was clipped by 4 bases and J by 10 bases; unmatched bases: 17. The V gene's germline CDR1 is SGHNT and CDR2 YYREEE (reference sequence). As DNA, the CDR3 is TGTGCCAGCAGCCGGGGGGGGGACTGGCCCACGGGTGCGCAGTATTTT. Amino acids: CASSRGGDWPTGAQYF.

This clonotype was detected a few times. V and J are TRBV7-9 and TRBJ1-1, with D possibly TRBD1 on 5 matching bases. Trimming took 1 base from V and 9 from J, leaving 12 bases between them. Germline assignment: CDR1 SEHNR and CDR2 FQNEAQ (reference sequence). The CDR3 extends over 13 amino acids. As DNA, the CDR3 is TGTGCCAGCAGCTTAGGATATGACAGAAAAGCTTTCTTT. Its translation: CASSLGYDRKAFF.

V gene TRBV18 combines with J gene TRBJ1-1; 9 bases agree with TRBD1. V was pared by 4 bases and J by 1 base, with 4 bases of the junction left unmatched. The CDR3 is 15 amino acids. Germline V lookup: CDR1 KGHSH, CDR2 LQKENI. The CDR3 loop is CASSLRQGENTEAFF. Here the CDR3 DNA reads TGTGCCAGCTCACTTCGACAGGGGGAGAACACTGAAGCTTTCTTT.

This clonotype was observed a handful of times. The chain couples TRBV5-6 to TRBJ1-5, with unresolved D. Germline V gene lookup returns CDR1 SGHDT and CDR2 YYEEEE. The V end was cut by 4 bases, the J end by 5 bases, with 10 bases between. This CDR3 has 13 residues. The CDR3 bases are TGTGCCAGCAGCGAACGATCTCATCAGCCCCAGCATTTT. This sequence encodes CASSERSHQPQHF.

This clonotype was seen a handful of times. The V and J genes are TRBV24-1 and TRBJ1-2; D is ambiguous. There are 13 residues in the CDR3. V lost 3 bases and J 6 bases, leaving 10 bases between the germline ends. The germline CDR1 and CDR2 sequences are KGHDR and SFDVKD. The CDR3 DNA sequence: TGTGCCACCAGTGATGTCTCCAGAAATGGCTACACCTTC. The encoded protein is CATSDVSRNGYTF.